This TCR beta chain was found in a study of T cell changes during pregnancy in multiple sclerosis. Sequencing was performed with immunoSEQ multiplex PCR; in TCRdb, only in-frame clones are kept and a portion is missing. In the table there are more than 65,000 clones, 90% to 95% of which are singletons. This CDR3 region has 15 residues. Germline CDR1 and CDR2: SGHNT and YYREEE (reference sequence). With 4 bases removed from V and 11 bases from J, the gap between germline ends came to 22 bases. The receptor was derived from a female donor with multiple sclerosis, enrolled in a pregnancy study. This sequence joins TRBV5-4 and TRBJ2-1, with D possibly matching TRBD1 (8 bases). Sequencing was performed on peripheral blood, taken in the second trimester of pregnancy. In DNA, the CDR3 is TGTGCCAGCAGCCCTGGACAGGGAGGGGGGGTAAAGCAGTTCTTC. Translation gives CASSPGQGGGVKQFF.